These T cell receptor beta chains were read from a single sample in a study of Graves' ophthalmopathy and Graves' hyperthyroidism. A single record per CDR3 protein comes from TCRdb applying MiXCR to the multiplex PCR reads. Here the sample spans 580,000 or so distinct CDR3 sequences, about 40% being singletons. The sample consisted of peripheral blood or thyroid tissue (not recorded which). All receptors come from an adult man with Graves' hyperthyroidism. The CDR3 runs from the conserved cysteine through the conserved F or W. D genes are given only for firm matches. Rows give clone size only sometimes, using once, few, many, or a class for an expanded clone.

CDR3 DNA: TGTGCCATCAGTGAGGCTTTGCGGGGGGGAAACAATGAGCAGTTCTTC
CDR3 protein: CAISEALRGGNNEQFF
D gene: TRBD2
V gene: TRBV10-3
clone size: -
J gene: TRBJ2-1

CDR3 DNA: TGCAGCGTTGGACGGGTAGGGGTCGGGTTTAACACTGAAGCTTTCTTT
CDR3 protein: CSVGRVGVGFNTEAFF
D gene: -
V gene: TRBV29-1
clone size: many
J gene: TRBJ1-1

CDR3 DNA: TGCAGTGCGTTTCCTAGCGGGGTCGTCCCGGACTCCTACGGGCAGTACTTC
CDR3 protein: CSAFPSGVVPDSYGQYF
D gene: TRBD2
V gene: TRBV20-1
clone size: many
J gene: TRBJ2-7

CDR3 DNA: TGTGCCATCAGCAAAGATAGCAATCAGCCCCAGCATTTT
CDR3 protein: CAISKDSNQPQHF
D gene: -
V gene: TRBV10-3
clone size: many
J gene: TRBJ1-5

CDR3 DNA: TGTGCCAGCCGGAAAGGGGGTATGAACACTGAAGCTTTCTTT
CDR3 protein: CASRKGGMNTEAFF
D gene: -
V gene: TRBV10-3
clone size: many
J gene: TRBJ1-1

CDR3 DNA: TGTGCCAGCAGTTTAGGATTGGGCAGTCGAAGGCACACCTTC
CDR3 protein: CASSLGLGSRRHTF
D gene: -
V gene: TRBV28
clone size: few
J gene: TRBJ1-2

CDR3 DNA: TGTGCCAGCAGTCAGACAGGGGGCGAGGGCTACACCTTC
CDR3 protein: CASSQTGGEGYTF
D gene: TRBD1
V gene: TRBV12-3/TRBV12-4
clone size: -
J gene: TRBJ1-2

CDR3 DNA: TGTGCCAGCAGTTGGGCGGGACCCGAAACCTACGAGCAGTACTTC
CDR3 protein: CASSWAGPETYEQYF
D gene: -
V gene: TRBV28
clone size: few
J gene: TRBJ2-7

CDR3 DNA: TGTGCCAGCAGTGAGCAGGGCCCCCGCATGAACACTGAAGCTTTCTTT
CDR3 protein: CASSEQGPRMNTEAFF
D gene: -
V gene: TRBV2
clone size: many
J gene: TRBJ1-1

CDR3 DNA: TGCAGTGCTAGTGGTCATCAGATAGGCTATGGCTACACCTTC
CDR3 protein: CSASGHQIGYGYTF
D gene: -
V gene: TRBV20-1
clone size: -
J gene: TRBJ1-2

CDR3 DNA: TGCAGCGTGGACCTAAACGGGGAGACCCAGTACTTC
CDR3 protein: CSVDLNGETQYF
D gene: -
V gene: TRBV29-1
clone size: many
J gene: TRBJ2-5

CDR3 DNA: TGTGCCAGTAGTTTCTCGCAGGGGGCTGGCAATCAGCCCCAGCATTTT
CDR3 protein: CASSFSQGAGNQPQHF
D gene: TRBD1
V gene: TRBV19
clone size: many
J gene: TRBJ1-5

CDR3 DNA: TGTGCCAGCAGCGACCAGACAGGGAACCAAGAGACCCAGTACTTC
CDR3 protein: CASSDQTGNQETQYF
D gene: TRBD1
V gene: TRBV7-9
clone size: -
J gene: TRBJ2-5

CDR3 DNA: TGTGCCAGCAGTGAATTCGGCAGGGGGCAGGACGAGCAGTACTTC
CDR3 protein: CASSEFGRGQDEQYF
D gene: TRBD1
V gene: TRBV6-5
clone size: few
J gene: TRBJ2-7

CDR3 DNA: TGTGCCAGCAGGGGACAGGGTCGTGGAAACACCATATATTTT
CDR3 protein: CASRGQGRGNTIYF
D gene: TRBD1
V gene: TRBV12-3/TRBV12-4
clone size: many
J gene: TRBJ1-3

CDR3 DNA: TGTGCCAGCAGCTCTTCTTGGATTAGCGGGGACCAAGAGACCCAGTACTTC
CDR3 protein: CASSSSWISGDQETQYF
D gene: TRBD2
V gene: TRBV7-8
clone size: many
J gene: TRBJ2-5

CDR3 DNA: TGTGCCAGCAGGGAAAGAGTGAGGGGCGATGAGCAGTTCTTC
CDR3 protein: CASRERVRGDEQFF
D gene: -
V gene: TRBV2
clone size: -
J gene: TRBJ2-1

CDR3 DNA: TGTGCCAGCAGCCCCCAGTGGGGGGCGGGCGGCTACACCTTC
CDR3 protein: CASSPQWGAGGYTF
D gene: -
V gene: TRBV9
clone size: -
J gene: TRBJ1-2

CDR3 DNA: TGTGCCAGCAGCCTAAGCACCGGGACAGGGAGTGAAGCTTTCTTT
CDR3 protein: CASSLSTGTGSEAFF
D gene: TRBD1
V gene: TRBV7-9
clone size: -
J gene: TRBJ1-1

CDR3 DNA: TGTGCCAGCGCCAGGCAGGGCGCCTGGATAAGCAATCAGCCCCAGCATTTT
CDR3 protein: CASARQGAWISNQPQHF
D gene: -
V gene: TRBV7-8
clone size: many
J gene: TRBJ1-5

CDR3 DNA: TGTGCCAGCAGTTACGGACAGTTAGGAAACACCATATATTTT
CDR3 protein: CASSYGQLGNTIYF
D gene: -
V gene: TRBV6-5
clone size: many
J gene: TRBJ1-3

CDR3 DNA: TGCAGCAGTGGGCCAGCTTATAATGAAAAACTGTTTTTT
CDR3 protein: CSSGPAYNEKLFF
D gene: -
V gene: TRBV29-1
clone size: -
J gene: TRBJ1-4

CDR3 DNA: TGTGCCAGCAGCTTGCAGGGAGTGGGTGCTACGCAGTATTTT
CDR3 protein: CASSLQGVGATQYF
D gene: -
V gene: TRBV7-9
clone size: -
J gene: TRBJ2-3

CDR3 DNA: TGCGCCAGCAGCCAAAGTACAGGGAGCTCTGGAGACACCATATATTTT
CDR3 protein: CASSQSTGSSGDTIYF
D gene: -
V gene: TRBV5-1
clone size: -
J gene: TRBJ1-3

CDR3 DNA: TGTGCCAGCAGCTTAGCGGGACAGGGCTTCTATGGCTACACCTTC
CDR3 protein: CASSLAGQGFYGYTF
D gene: TRBD1
V gene: TRBV7-2
clone size: -
J gene: TRBJ1-2

CDR3 DNA: TGTGCCAGCAGCTCCAGGGACAGGGGCCCCCATTTT
CDR3 protein: CASSSRDRGPHF
D gene: TRBD1
V gene: TRBV7-6
clone size: few
J gene: TRBJ1-5

CDR3 DNA: TGCAGTGCTAGAACCCGCGGGGGGCAGGGTAACTATGGCTACACCTTC
CDR3 protein: CSARTRGGQGNYGYTF
D gene: -
V gene: TRBV20-1
clone size: many
J gene: TRBJ1-2

CDR3 DNA: TGTGCCAGCAGTTCGAGACTAGCGGGCGCCACCGGGGAGCTGTTTTTT
CDR3 protein: CASSSRLAGATGELFF
D gene: TRBD2
V gene: TRBV12-3/TRBV12-4
clone size: -
J gene: TRBJ2-2

CDR3 DNA: TGTGCCAGCAGCTTAGAGAGGGGACAGAGAAGGACCCAGTACTTC
CDR3 protein: CASSLERGQRRTQYF
D gene: TRBD1
V gene: TRBV7-2
clone size: -
J gene: TRBJ2-5

CDR3 DNA: TGTGCCAGCAGCGGAATGGGACAGGGTGAAGTTTGGGCTAATGAAAAACTGTTTTTT
CDR3 protein: CASSGMGQGEVWANEKLFF
D gene: TRBD1
V gene: TRBV12-3/TRBV12-4
clone size: -
J gene: TRBJ1-4

CDR3 DNA: TGTGCCAGCAGCTTCCGACAGGACACCGCAGATACGCAGTATTTT
CDR3 protein: CASSFRQDTADTQYF
D gene: -
V gene: TRBV5-4
clone size: -
J gene: TRBJ2-3

CDR3 DNA: TGTGCCACCAGTGATTACCCAGGGACCGGGGAGCTGTTTTTT
CDR3 protein: CATSDYPGTGELFF
D gene: -
V gene: TRBV24-1
clone size: few
J gene: TRBJ2-2

CDR3 DNA: TGTGCCAGCAGCCCCCCGTCCAGGGAGACCCAGTACTTC
CDR3 protein: CASSPPSRETQYF
D gene: -
V gene: TRBV3-1
clone size: -
J gene: TRBJ2-5

CDR3 DNA: TGTGCCAGCAGCCCAACCCCGACAGGGAACGCTGAAGCTTTCTTT
CDR3 protein: CASSPTPTGNAEAFF
D gene: TRBD1
V gene: TRBV9
clone size: many
J gene: TRBJ1-1

CDR3 DNA: TGTGCCAGTACCAAGCCCGGACAGCGTGAAAAACTGTTTTTT
CDR3 protein: CASTKPGQREKLFF
D gene: -
V gene: TRBV19
clone size: many
J gene: TRBJ1-4

CDR3 DNA: TGCAGCGTTGACGGGACTAGCGTACGAGAGACCCAGTACTTC
CDR3 protein: CSVDGTSVRETQYF
D gene: TRBD2
V gene: TRBV29-1
clone size: many
J gene: TRBJ2-5

CDR3 DNA: TGTGCCAGCAGCCCAAGCACCGGGACAGGCTACACCTTC
CDR3 protein: CASSPSTGTGYTF
D gene: -
V gene: TRBV7-2
clone size: -
J gene: TRBJ1-2

CDR3 DNA: TGTGCCACCAGCAGACCGGGACAGGGGGTCGAAGCTTTCTTT
CDR3 protein: CATSRPGQGVEAFF
D gene: TRBD1
V gene: TRBV15
clone size: many
J gene: TRBJ1-1

CDR3 DNA: TGTGCCAGCAGTCCCTCGAGGGGGACTGAAGCTTTCTTT
CDR3 protein: CASSPSRGTEAFF
D gene: -
V gene: TRBV27
clone size: -
J gene: TRBJ1-1

CDR3 DNA: TGTGCCAGCAAACCCGCGCCATCCTACGAGCAGTACTTC
CDR3 protein: CASKPAPSYEQYF
D gene: -
V gene: TRBV2
clone size: few
J gene: TRBJ2-7